A selection of T cell receptor beta chains follows, all from one sample in a study of Ad26.COV2.S vaccination and SARS-CoV-2 variants. TCRdb's copy holds only in-frame clones and misses some; the assay was immunoSEQ multiplex PCR. Of 300,000 to 350,000 clones in the sample, about 89% were seen once. The sequenced sample was peripheral blood, obtained in a trial of Ad26.COV2.S vaccine versus placebo. The receptor source for this set is a person aged 18-65 years who received the Ad26.COV2.S COVID-19 vaccine or a placebo. CDR3s include the opening cysteine and the closing phenylalanine or tryptophan. Each record gives: V gene, J gene, clone size, D gene, CDR3 protein, CDR3 DNA. D genes are given only for firm matches. Some rows mark clone size as missing; the rest say once, few, many or name a class of expanded clone.

v_call: TRBV10-1
j_call: TRBJ2-1
clone_size: -
d_call: -
cdr3_aa: CASSESENTAYNEQFF
cdr3_nt: TGCGCCAGCAGTGAGTCGGAAAACACAGCCTACAATGAGCAGTTCTTC

v_call: TRBV3-1/TRBV3-2
j_call: TRBJ1-3
clone_size: once
d_call: -
cdr3_aa: CASSQGAGNTIYF
cdr3_nt: TGTGCCAGCAGCCAAGGGGCTGGAAACACCATATATTTT

v_call: TRBV6-6
j_call: TRBJ1-1
clone_size: once
d_call: TRBD1
cdr3_aa: CASSPKQGSLWNTEAFF
cdr3_nt: TGTGCCAGCAGTCCTAAACAGGGGTCACTATGGAACACTGAAGCTTTCTTT

v_call: TRBV18
j_call: TRBJ2-2
clone_size: -
d_call: TRBD1
cdr3_aa: CASSPRQGVTGELFF
cdr3_nt: TGTGCCAGCTCACCAAGACAGGGGGTCACCGGGGAGCTGTTTTTT

v_call: TRBV7-8
j_call: TRBJ1-4
clone_size: -
d_call: -
cdr3_aa: CASRLNYGATNEKLFF
cdr3_nt: TGTGCCAGCAGACTTAATTACGGGGCAACTAATGAAAAACTGTTTTTT

v_call: TRBV3-1/TRBV3-2
j_call: TRBJ2-3
clone_size: -
d_call: -
cdr3_aa: CASSPTGGSVADTQYF
cdr3_nt: TGTGCCAGCAGCCCCACCGGGGGATCTGTGGCAGATACGCAGTATTTT

v_call: TRBV3-1/TRBV3-2
j_call: TRBJ2-1
clone_size: once
d_call: TRBD2
cdr3_aa: CASSPTATLAGQNNEQFF
cdr3_nt: TGTGCCAGCAGCCCAACTGCCACCCTAGCGGGACAGAACAATGAGCAGTTCTTC

v_call: TRBV10-3
j_call: TRBJ1-3
clone_size: few
d_call: -
cdr3_aa: CAIKTGAGNTIYF
cdr3_nt: TGTGCCATCAAGACAGGTGCTGGAAACACCATATATTTT

v_call: TRBV7-7
j_call: TRBJ2-7
clone_size: -
d_call: TRBD2
cdr3_aa: CASSLATGGEQYF
cdr3_nt: TGTGCTAGCAGCTTAGCAACGGGAGGCGAGCAGTACTTC

v_call: TRBV27
j_call: TRBJ1-2
clone_size: -
d_call: -
cdr3_aa: CASSSMRDFNYGYTF
cdr3_nt: TGTGCCAGCAGTTCTATGCGGGACTTTAACTATGGCTACACCTTC

v_call: TRBV4-1
j_call: TRBJ2-7
clone_size: -
d_call: -
cdr3_aa: CASSHPQTASYEQYF
cdr3_nt: TGCGCCAGCAGCCACCCTCAGACGGCCTCCTACGAGCAGTACTTC

v_call: TRBV18
j_call: TRBJ1-1
clone_size: -
d_call: TRBD1
cdr3_aa: CASSDRGLNTEAFF
cdr3_nt: TGTGCCAGCTCGGACAGGGGGCTGAACACTGAAGCTTTCTTT

v_call: TRBV9
j_call: TRBJ2-2
clone_size: -
d_call: -
cdr3_aa: CASSSRAEANTGELFF
cdr3_nt: TGTGCCAGCAGCTCCCGTGCGGAAGCGAACACCGGGGAGCTGTTTTTT

v_call: TRBV2
j_call: TRBJ2-1
clone_size: -
d_call: TRBD2
cdr3_aa: CASSPLAGGSYPFF
cdr3_nt: TGTGCCAGCAGCCCCTTAGCGGGGGGGAGCTATCCGTTCTTC

v_call: TRBV19
j_call: TRBJ2-7
clone_size: -
d_call: TRBD1
cdr3_aa: CASSRRDSSYEQYF
cdr3_nt: TGTGCCAGTAGTAGAAGGGACAGCTCTTACGAGCAGTACTTC

v_call: TRBV7-9
j_call: TRBJ1-3
clone_size: -
d_call: -
cdr3_aa: CASSLHQGPSSGNTIYF
cdr3_nt: TGTGCCAGCAGCTTACATCAGGGGCCTTCCTCTGGAAACACCATATATTTT

v_call: TRBV28
j_call: TRBJ1-2
clone_size: few
d_call: TRBD1
cdr3_aa: CASSGRDRVAGYTF
cdr3_nt: TGTGCCAGCAGTGGGCGCGACAGGGTGGCGGGCTACACCTTC

v_call: TRBV5-1
j_call: TRBJ2-1
clone_size: few
d_call: TRBD2
cdr3_aa: CASSLAGAYNEQFF
cdr3_nt: TGCGCCAGCAGCCTAGCGGGAGCCTACAATGAGCAGTTCTTC

v_call: TRBV28
j_call: TRBJ2-7
clone_size: -
d_call: TRBD1
cdr3_aa: CASSKTGAQTYEQYF
cdr3_nt: TGTGCCAGCAGCAAGACAGGGGCCCAAACCTACGAGCAGTACTTC

v_call: TRBV3-1/TRBV3-2
j_call: TRBJ1-2
clone_size: -
d_call: TRBD1
cdr3_aa: CASRPGQTNYGYTF
cdr3_nt: TGTGCCAGCCGCCCGGGACAGACAAACTATGGCTACACCTTC

v_call: TRBV6-5
j_call: TRBJ2-1
clone_size: -
d_call: TRBD1
cdr3_aa: CASSYSAGTGGLEQFF
cdr3_nt: TGTGCCAGCAGTTACTCGGCCGGGACAGGGGGACTTGAGCAGTTCTTC

v_call: TRBV25-1
j_call: TRBJ2-1
clone_size: -
d_call: -
cdr3_aa: CASSEDSSNEQFF
cdr3_nt: TGTGCCAGCAGTGAAGATAGTTCCAATGAGCAGTTCTTC

v_call: TRBV13
j_call: TRBJ2-3
clone_size: -
d_call: TRBD2
cdr3_aa: CASSFRLAGGDTQYF
cdr3_nt: TGTGCCAGCAGCTTCAGGCTAGCGGGGGGAGATACGCAGTATTTT

v_call: TRBV29-1
j_call: TRBJ1-3
clone_size: -
d_call: -
cdr3_aa: CSVVLVPEQGPIFAGNTIYF
cdr3_nt: TGCAGCGTTGTGTTAGTACCGGAACAGGGACCAATCTTTGCTGGAAACACCATATATTTT

v_call: TRBV7-2
j_call: TRBJ2-3
clone_size: -
d_call: TRBD2
cdr3_aa: CASSLPGLAGGRDTQYF
cdr3_nt: TGTGCCAGCAGCTTACCCGGACTAGCGGGGGGCAGAGATACGCAGTATTTT

v_call: TRBV5-6
j_call: TRBJ1-2
clone_size: few
d_call: -
cdr3_aa: CASSTDRQPRYGYTF
cdr3_nt: TGTGCCAGCAGCACCGACAGACAACCCCGTTATGGCTACACCTTC

v_call: TRBV28
j_call: TRBJ2-7
clone_size: -
d_call: -
cdr3_aa: CASSETETYEQYF
cdr3_nt: TGTGCCAGCAGCGAAACAGAAACCTACGAGCAGTACTTC

v_call: TRBV10-1
j_call: TRBJ2-3
clone_size: -
d_call: TRBD1
cdr3_aa: CASSYGTVSTDTQYF
cdr3_nt: TGCGCCAGCAGCTACGGGACAGTAAGCACAGATACGCAGTATTTT

v_call: TRBV5-5
j_call: TRBJ1-2
clone_size: -
d_call: -
cdr3_aa: CASSFQGQSYGYTF
cdr3_nt: TGTGCCAGCAGCTTTCAGGGACAAAGCTATGGCTACACCTTC

v_call: TRBV5-5
j_call: TRBJ2-2
clone_size: -
d_call: -
cdr3_aa: CASSLIRGLGTGELFF
cdr3_nt: TGTGCCAGCAGCTTGATTCGAGGATTGGGGACCGGGGAGCTGTTTTTT

v_call: TRBV7-9
j_call: TRBJ1-3
clone_size: -
d_call: -
cdr3_aa: CASSRGQGLSGNTIYF
cdr3_nt: TGTGCCAGCAGCCGGGGGCAGGGTCTCTCTGGAAACACCATATATTTT

v_call: TRBV6-6
j_call: TRBJ1-1
clone_size: once
d_call: -
cdr3_aa: CASSYGGLGTEAFF
cdr3_nt: TGTGCCAGCAGCTACGGGGGCTTGGGCACTGAAGCTTTCTTT

v_call: TRBV18
j_call: TRBJ1-5
clone_size: -
d_call: -
cdr3_aa: CASSPGTQGGQPQHF
cdr3_nt: TGTGCCAGCTCACCCGGGACACAGGGTGGACAGCCCCAGCATTTT

v_call: TRBV28
j_call: TRBJ1-2
clone_size: -
d_call: TRBD1
cdr3_aa: CASRATGGAYGYTF
cdr3_nt: TGTGCCAGCAGGGCAACAGGGGGCGCTTACGGCTACACCTTC

v_call: TRBV2
j_call: TRBJ1-1
clone_size: -
d_call: TRBD1
cdr3_aa: CASRSDRGSYTEAFF
cdr3_nt: TGTGCCAGCAGGTCCGACAGGGGTTCGTACACTGAAGCTTTCTTT

v_call: TRBV19
j_call: TRBJ2-2
clone_size: -
d_call: -
cdr3_aa: CASSYLSSGTGELFF
cdr3_nt: TGTGCCAGTAGTTACCTTAGCTCTGGGACCGGGGAGCTGTTTTTT

v_call: TRBV5-1
j_call: TRBJ1-4
clone_size: -
d_call: TRBD1
cdr3_aa: CASSLDSDRGEKLFF
cdr3_nt: TGCGCCAGCAGCTTGGATAGCGACAGGGGCGAAAAACTGTTTTTT